This T cell receptor (beta chain) is from a study of shared clonotypes between healthy human individuals (TCRdb year 2020). For context, the study as a whole: The cohort comprised a couple of women and three men aged 18 to 49 years. Per donor, leukapheresis produced somewhere between about 0.85 and 8.9 billion PBMCs. Different laboratories and diverse techniques were used to prepare libraries and sequence TCR repertoires, to increase sequencing depth and limit assay-specific biases. For each donor, CD4 naive and CD4 memory were each given three plates, CD8 naive was given two plates, and CD8 memory was given one plate. To estimate repertoire size and how much clonotype sharing occurs between individuals, the study deeply sequenced the blood TCR repertoires of 4 to 6 healthy adults. Overall results and qualifications from the work: Rarefaction of sorted-subset datasets indicated incomplete sequencing despite the large sequencing depth. Compared with non-shared clonotypes, clonotypes shared by all four sorted-subset donors had higher generation probabilities. When four donors were compared, the shared fraction of clonotypes was around 5.1% for naive CD4, 3.5% to 4% for naive CD8, 2% to 2.5% for memory CD4, and 0.35% to 0.4% for memory CD8. Estimated clonotype richness was generally larger for naive than for memory subsets. Pairwise subsampling led to the expectation that sequencing depth would affect the degree of clonotype sharing among donors. Because the study included a small number of donors, the genetic and exposure-history diversity represented was limited. Only blood was sampled, and tissue TCR repertoires likely differ from those in blood.

A remark on this clone: Its antigen is not yet known. No base quality information exists; no much larger clone differs at one position.

After removal of 3 bases from V and 0 bases from J, the junction retains 7 bases not matched to a gene. Reading the germline V gene gives CDR1 SGHRS and CDR2 YFSETQ. Measured from the cysteine to the phenylalanine, the CDR3 is 16 residues long. Just the 48-base CDR3 DNA is kept, in frame starting at base 1. Using the deep immunoSEQ assay, TCR CDR3 regions were amplified from genomic DNA by multiplex PCR. For each cell subset, the extracted genomic DNA was distributed evenly across all wells of several immunoSEQ 96-well plates, and each plate served as one replicate. For sorted subsets, each replicate PCR was loaded with 200 to 250 ng genomic DNA, equivalent to some 27,000 T cell genomes. The purified libraries were quantified using a Qubit 3.0 fluorometer, sized with a Bioanalyzer 2100, and then quantified again using the KAPA Library Quantification kit. Each immunoSEQ 96-well plate was sequenced on its own single-read 150-cycle Illumina NextSeq 550 flow cell. The study's processing was this. Because the immunoSEQ output included only junctional sequences and no quality scores, the filtering could not be the same as the filtering used for full-length reads. To assign V/J genes and CDR3, sequences were annotated using PyIR, a Python wrapper for IgBLAST v1.9, with IMGT germline references. Any read was removed if the V/J assignment was weak (E-value above 1e-6), the CDR3 was missing, or the read contained stop codons, out-of-frame junctions, or ambiguous translated residues. A V3J clonotype was defined by an identical inferred V gene, J gene, and CDR3 amino acid sequence. Percentage overlap between repertoires was computed as shared unique clonotypes divided by the size of the smaller repertoire. Repertoire richness was assessed with RTK rarefaction, the Chao1 estimator, and Recon v2.1 estimates of unobserved clonotypes. OLGA was used to compute generation probabilities for all TCRbeta clonotypes that the gDNA method yielded from four donors. TCRdb holds this immuneACCESS table with in-frame rearrangements only. Some clones are missing; in checked studies, unresolved V genes explain under half, and the rest has no known cause. The D gene and trimming were derived from the DNA, and the V and J assignments and clone size from that table. In this sample the table shows under 600,000 clones, around 97% of which occur a single time. The ten largest clones take up roughly 0.05% of the sample.

Donors were healthy HIV-negative adults with no recently reported acute infections or vaccinations. All donors were Caucasian adults living in Nashville, Tennessee, USA. CD4+ T cells were enriched by magnetic negative selection, after which naive cells were positively selected on CD45RA and the negative fraction was taken as the memory subset. After blood collection by leukapheresis, PBMCs were isolated using Ficoll-Histopaque density gradient centrifugation and then cryopreserved in the vapor phase of liquid nitrogen. Purity and quantity of every magnetically sorted T cell population were checked by analytical flow cytometry. Each sorted fraction had its genomic DNA isolated and then quantified by UV absorbance on a Nanodrop 2000c.

The sample comprised naive CD4+ T cells sorted from blood. Taken with the paper, the label for cell subset or site translates to: CD45RA+ positively selected. This receptor chain uses TRBV5-1 and TRBJ1-1, with TRBD1 matching 8 junction bases. The TCR comes from a woman in her twenties or thirties in good health. The CDR3: CASSSGQGTVNTEAFF. The nucleotide sequence is TGCGCCAGCAGCTCCGGACAGGGCACAGTGAACACTGAAGCTTTCTTT.